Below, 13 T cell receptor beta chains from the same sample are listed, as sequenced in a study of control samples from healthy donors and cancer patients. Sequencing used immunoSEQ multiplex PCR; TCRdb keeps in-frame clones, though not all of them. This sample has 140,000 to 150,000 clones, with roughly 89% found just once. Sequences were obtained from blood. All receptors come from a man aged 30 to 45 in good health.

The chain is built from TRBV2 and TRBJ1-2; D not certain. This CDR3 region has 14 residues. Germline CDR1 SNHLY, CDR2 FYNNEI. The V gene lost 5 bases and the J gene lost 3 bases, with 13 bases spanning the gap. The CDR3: CASSYDSVDYGYTF. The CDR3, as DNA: TGTGCCAGCAGTTATGATTCGGTGGACTATGGCTACACCTTC.

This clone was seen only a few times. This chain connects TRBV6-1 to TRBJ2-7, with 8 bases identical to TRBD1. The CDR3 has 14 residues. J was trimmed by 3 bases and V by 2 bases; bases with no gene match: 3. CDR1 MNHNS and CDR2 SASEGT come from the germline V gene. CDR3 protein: CASSETQGGYEQYF. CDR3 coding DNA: TGTGCCAGCAGTGAAACACAGGGGGGCTACGAGCAGTACTTC.

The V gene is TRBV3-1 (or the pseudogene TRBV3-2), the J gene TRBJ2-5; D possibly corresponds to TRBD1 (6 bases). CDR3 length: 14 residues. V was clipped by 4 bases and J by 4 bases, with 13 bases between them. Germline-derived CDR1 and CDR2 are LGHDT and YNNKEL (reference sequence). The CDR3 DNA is TGTGCCAGCAGCCGCCAACAGGGAGTAGAGACCCAGTACTTC. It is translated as CASSRQQGVETQYF.

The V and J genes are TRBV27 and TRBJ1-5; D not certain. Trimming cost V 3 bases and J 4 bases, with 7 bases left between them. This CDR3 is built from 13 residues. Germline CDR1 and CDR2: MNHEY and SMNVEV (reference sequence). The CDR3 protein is CASSFGLNQPQHF. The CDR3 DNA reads TGTGCCAGCAGTTTCGGACTAAATCAGCCCCAGCATTTT.

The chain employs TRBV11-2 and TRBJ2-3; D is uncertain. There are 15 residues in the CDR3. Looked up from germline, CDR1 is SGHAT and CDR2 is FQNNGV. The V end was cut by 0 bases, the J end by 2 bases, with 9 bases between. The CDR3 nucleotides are TGTGCCAGCAGCTTAGATGGGGATTACACAGATACGCAGTATTTT. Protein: CASSLDGDYTDTQYF.

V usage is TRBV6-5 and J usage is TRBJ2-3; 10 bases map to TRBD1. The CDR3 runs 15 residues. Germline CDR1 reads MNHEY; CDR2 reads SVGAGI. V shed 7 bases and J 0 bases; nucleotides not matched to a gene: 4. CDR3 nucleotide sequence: TGTGCCAGCACCCAGGGACAGGGGAGCACAGATACGCAGTATTTT. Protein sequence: CASTQGQGSTDTQYF.

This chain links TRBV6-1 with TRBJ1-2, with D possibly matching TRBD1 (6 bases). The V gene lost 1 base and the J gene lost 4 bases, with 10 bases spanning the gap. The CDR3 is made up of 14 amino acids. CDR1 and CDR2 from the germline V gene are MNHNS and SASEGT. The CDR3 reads CASSEVGTSYGYTF. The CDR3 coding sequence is TGTGCCAGCAGTGAAGTCGGGACATCCTATGGCTACACCTTC.

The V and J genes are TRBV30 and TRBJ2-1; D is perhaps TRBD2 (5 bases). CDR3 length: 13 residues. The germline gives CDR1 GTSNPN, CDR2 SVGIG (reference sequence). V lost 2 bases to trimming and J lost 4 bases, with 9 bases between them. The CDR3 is CAWSITRYNEQFF. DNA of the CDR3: TGTGCCTGGAGTATCACTAGGTACAATGAGCAGTTCTTC.

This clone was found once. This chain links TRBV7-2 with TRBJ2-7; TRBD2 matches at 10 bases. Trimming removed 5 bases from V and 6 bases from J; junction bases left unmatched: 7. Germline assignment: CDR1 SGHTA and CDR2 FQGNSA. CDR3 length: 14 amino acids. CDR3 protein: CASSLLAGDREQYF. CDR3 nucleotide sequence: TGTGCCAGCAGCCTTCTAGCGGGAGACCGCGAGCAGTACTTC.

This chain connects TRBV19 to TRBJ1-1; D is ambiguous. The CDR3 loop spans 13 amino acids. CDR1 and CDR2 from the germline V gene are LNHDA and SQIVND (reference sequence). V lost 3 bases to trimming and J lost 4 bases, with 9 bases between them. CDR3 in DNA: TGTGCCAGTAGTATCGCCAGTATCACTGAAGCTTTCTTT. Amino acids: CASSIASITEAFF.

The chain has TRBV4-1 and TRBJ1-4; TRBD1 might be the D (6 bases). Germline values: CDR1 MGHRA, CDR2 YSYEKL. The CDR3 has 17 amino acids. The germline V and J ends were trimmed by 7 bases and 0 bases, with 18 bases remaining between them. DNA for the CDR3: TGCGCCAGCACCCAGGGGTTGGCCTTACCAACTAATGAAAAACTGTTTTTT. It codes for CASTQGLALPTNEKLFF.

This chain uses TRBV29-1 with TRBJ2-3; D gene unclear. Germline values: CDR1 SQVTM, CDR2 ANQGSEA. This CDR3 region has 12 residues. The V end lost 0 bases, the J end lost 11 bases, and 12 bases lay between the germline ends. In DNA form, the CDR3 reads TGCAGCGTTGAAGATCTCTCCCTCGGGCAGTATTTT. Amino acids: CSVEDLSLGQYF.

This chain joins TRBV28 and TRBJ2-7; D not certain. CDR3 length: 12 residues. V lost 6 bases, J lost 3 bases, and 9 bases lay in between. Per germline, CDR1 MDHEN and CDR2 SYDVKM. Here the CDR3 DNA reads TGTGCCAGCAGGCTTGGGAACTACGAGCAGTACTTC. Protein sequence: CASRLGNYEQYF. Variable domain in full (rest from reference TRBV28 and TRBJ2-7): DVKVTQSSRYLVKRTGEKVFLECVQDMDHENMFWYRQDPGLGLRLIYFSYDVKMKEKGDIPEGYSVSREKKERFSLILESASTNQTSMYLCASRLGNYEQYFGPGTRLTVT.